This TCR beta chain is from a study of control samples from healthy donors and cancer patients. Trimming left V 0 bases short and J 6 bases short, with 15 bases between. The germline gives CDR1 GTSNPN, CDR2 SVGIG (reference sequence). There are 15 residues in the CDR3. TCRdb's table, derived via immunoSEQ multiplex PCR, lists solely in-frame clones and lacks some. In the table there are more than 85,000 clones, approximately 88% of which are singletons. Sequences were obtained from PBMCs. The chain links TRBV30 to TRBJ1-5; perhaps TRBD1 as D (5 bases). The sequence was collected from a woman aged 60-70 years with lung cancer. CDR3 sequence reads: CAWSVPQGGFQPQHF. CDR3 nucleotide sequence: TGTGCCTGGAGTGTACCGCAGGGAGGTTTTCAGCCCCAGCATTTT.